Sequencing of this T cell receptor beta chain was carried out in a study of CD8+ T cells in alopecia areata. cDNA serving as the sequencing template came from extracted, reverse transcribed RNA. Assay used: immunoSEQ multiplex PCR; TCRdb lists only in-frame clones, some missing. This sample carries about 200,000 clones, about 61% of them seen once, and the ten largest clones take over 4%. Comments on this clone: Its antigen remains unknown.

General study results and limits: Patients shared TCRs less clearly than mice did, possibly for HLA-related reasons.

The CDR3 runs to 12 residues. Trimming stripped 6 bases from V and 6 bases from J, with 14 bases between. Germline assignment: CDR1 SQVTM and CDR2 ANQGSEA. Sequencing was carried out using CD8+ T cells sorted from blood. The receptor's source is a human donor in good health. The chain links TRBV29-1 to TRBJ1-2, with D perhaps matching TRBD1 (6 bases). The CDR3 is CSVRDTSNGYTF. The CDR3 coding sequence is TGCAGCGTGCGGGACACTTCTAATGGCTACACCTTC.